These 5 T cell receptor beta chains came from one sample sequenced in a study of CD8+ T cells in alopecia areata. RNA was extracted and reverse transcribed into cDNA as the sequencing template. TCRdb's table, derived via immunoSEQ multiplex PCR, lists solely in-frame clones and lacks some. The table shows around 100,000 clones, with about 70% occurring only once. Regarding treatment: oral pan-JAK inhibitor, 5-10 mg twice daily. This material consisted of CD8+ T cells sorted from blood, taken at week 44, from a patient treated with tofacitinib. The receptor set was obtained from a human donor with alopecia areata.

The chain uses TRBV5-1 and TRBJ2-3; 8 bases line up with TRBD2. Germline CDR1 SGHRS, CDR2 YFSETQ. CDR3 length: 21 residues. Trimming removed 5 bases from V and 1 base from J; junction bases left unmatched: 24. CDR3 loop: CASSPRSPRGGPRLGTDTQYF. CDR3 coding DNA: TGCGCCAGCAGTCCAAGGTCACCACGGGGGGGCCCCCGCCTTGGCACAGATACGCAGTATTTT.

V gene TRBV15 combines with J gene TRBJ2-6, with D hard to call. The CDR3 is made up of 15 amino acids. Looked up from germline, CDR1 is LNHNV and CDR2 is YYDKDF (reference sequence). V was trimmed by 8 bases and J by 3 bases, leaving 14 bases between them. The CDR3 region has the DNA TGTGCCACCTCGGGTCTCGATGGTGGGGCCAACGTCCTGACTTTC. Translated, it gives CATSGLDGGANVLTF.

This clone has more than one count but fewer than ten. V and J are TRBV6-1 and TRBJ1-1, with D unresolved. CDR1 MNHNS and CDR2 SASEGT come from the germline V gene. The CDR3 runs 11 residues. V was cut by 8 bases and J by 2 bases, with 6 bases left in between. CDR3 sequence: CASPTNTEAFF. CDR3 DNA sequence: TGTGCCAGCCCTACTAACACTGAAGCTTTCTTT.

This clone has a handful of counts. Other nucleotide sequences in the sample specify the same CDR3. The V and J genes are TRBV7-2 and TRBJ2-7; 10 nucleotides line up with TRBD1. Trimming at V came to 5 bases and at J to 4 bases, leaving 5 bases not matched to a gene. The CDR3 has 14 residues. Per germline, CDR1 SGHTA and CDR2 FQGNSA. The CDR3 DNA follows: TGTGCCAGCAGCCCAGGGACAGGGGAATACGAGCAGTACTTC. The encoded protein is CASSPGTGEYEQYF. The variable domain in full, with the rest retrieved from reference TRBV7-2 and TRBJ2-7, is GAGVSQSPSNKVTEKGKDVELRCDPISGHTALYWYRQSLGQGLEFLIYFQGNSAPDKSGLPSDRFSAERTGGSVSTLTIQRTQQEDSAVYLCASSPGTGEYEQYFGPGTRLTVT.

V is TRBV10-3 and J is TRBJ2-7; TRBD2 is a possible D gene (6 bases). The CDR3 runs to 12 residues. Trimming left V 6 bases short and J 0 bases short, with 6 bases between. CDR1 and CDR2 from the germline V gene are ENHRY and SYGVKD. CDR3 nucleotide sequence: TGTGCCATCAGGGGGGGCTCCTACGAGCAGTACTTC. It codes for CAIRGGSYEQYF.